This T cell receptor (beta chain) was observed in a study of graft-versus-host responses after intestinal transplantation. Overall study: Recipients received multivisceral, liver-intestinal, or isolated intestinal transplants. All recipients got anti-thymocyte globulin induction, then tacrolimus and steroids for 3 to 4 years. Study findings and constraints: With peak circulating GvH clone levels came an association with early post-transplant HvG declines.

V was trimmed by 5 bases and J by 5 bases, leaving 19 bases between them. The germline V gene encodes CDR1 LNHNV and CDR2 YYDKDF (reference sequence). CDR3 length: 15 residues. Comment on this clone: Its antigen remains unknown.

The repertoire was sequenced with immunoSEQ multiplex PCR; TCRdb's copy has only in-frame clones and lacks some. Of roughly 12,000 clones in the sample, 65% to 85% were seen once. This specimen was PBMCs, taken approximately 120 days after transplant. The sequence was obtained from a human patient who received an intestinal transplant, so some T cells may come from the graft donor. The chain combines TRBV15 with TRBJ2-7; D possibly matches TRBD1 or TRBD2 (5 bases each). The CDR3 sequence is CATSLEGKGLDEQYF. CDR3 nucleotides: TGTGCCACCAGCCTTGAGGGGAAAGGATTGGACGAGCAGTACTTC. The entire variable domain, with the rest obtained from reference TRBV15 and TRBJ2-7, is as follows: DAMVIQNPRYQVTQFGKPVTLSCSQTLNHNVMYWYQQKSSQAPKLLFHYYDKDFNNEADTPDNFQSRRPNTSFCFLDIRSPGLGDTAMYLCATSLEGKGLDEQYFGPGTRLTVT.